The source of this T cell receptor beta chain is a study of human versus mouse CDR3 diversity and MHC coevolution (dated by TCRdb to about 2017). About the full investigation: The immunoSEQ assay was reported to detect one in 200,000 T cells and to minimize multiplex PCR amplification bias. The human cohort was made up of three healthy volunteer blood donors, who at collection were aged 30 to 40, 40 to 49 and 60 to 69, one donor in each range. Across the mouse and human samples, each sample yielded between roughly 5.5 x 10^6 and 1.6 x 10^7 valid reads. Human naive CD4 T cell repertoires were used as a reference for TCR selection on multiple MHC II alleles and were compared with human-TCR-locus transgenic mice carrying single MHC II. Summary of the overall study and its limitations: Repertoire diversity was not considered directly comparable between humans and mice because human T cells were selected on roughly six MHC II alleles. On average, humans had more CDR3 deletions and insertions than mice did, pointing to greater exonuclease and TdT activity. The largest TCR beta repertoire according to iCHAO1 estimates belonged to humans, at 1.5 million to 2 million clonotypes, a result attributed likely to selection by multiple MHC II molecules. Among all the groups compared, the lowest clonal inequality scores came from most of the three human donors.

Fluorescence-activated cell sorting was used to isolate naive CD4 T cells, defined as CD45RO-negative and CD62L-positive, from PBMCs. Approximately 50 ml of fresh peripheral blood was collected from each donor, and PBMCs were isolated by Ficoll density centrifugation. Sorting was performed on a FACSAria III instrument, with purity above 85% for all samples. The CDR3 numbers 16 residues from cysteine through phenylalanine. Only the CDR3 part of the read is kept: 48 bases, read in frame from the first base. V loses 2 bases, J loses 0 bases, and the germline ends lie 12 bases apart. According to the germline V gene, CDR1 reads SGHAT and CDR2 reads FQNNGV. For this clone: There is no known antigen for this receptor. No base quality information exists; no much larger clone differs at one position.

Genomic DNA was extracted from the sorted cells using the QIAGEN blood and tissue kit and was quantified on a NanoDrop 1000. The immunoSEQ platform deep sequenced and quantified TCR alpha and beta chains by multiplex PCR of genomic DNA. Per the authors' processing: Annotation of the TCR sequences relied on IMGT gene and region definitions. Out-of-frame rearrangements were used as a proxy for the preselection repertoire and compared with in-frame clonotypes. The iCHAO1 estimator provided with the immunoSEQ platform was used to estimate repertoire size. A Gini index based on the Lorenz curve was applied to in-frame amino acid clonotypes to measure clonal inequality. The intersect function in the R package tcR was used to count shared clonotypes, while the Jaccard index served to score similarity. Principal component analysis of V, J and V-J usage frequencies was run with the R prcomp function without normalization. TCRdb mirrors the immuneACCESS table, restricted to in-frame sequences. Some clones are absent from its copies; in checked studies, under half trace to an unresolved V gene, and the reason for the others is unknown. That table gives V, J and clone size, and the DNA gave D and trimming. The sample records about 77,000 clones, around 92% of which are singletons. The biggest ten clones account for roughly 0.15% of the sample.

Sequenced: naive CD4+ T cells from blood. Sample cell subset or site, as interpreted from the label and publication: CD45RO-negative CD62L-positive naive CD4 T cells. The receptor was derived from a person between 25 and 70 years old in good health. The sequence is built from TRBV11-2 and TRBJ2-3; possibly the D gene is TRBD2, per 5 matching bases. The CDR3 region: CASSLWTDSSTDTQYF. The nucleotide sequence reads TGTGCCAGCAGCTTATGGACTGACTCGAGCACAGATACGCAGTATTTT.